One sample yielded the 17 T cell receptor beta chains listed below, sequenced in a study of read filtering for tumor transcriptome and immune sequencing. From 300 to 400 ng of RNA, a library with molecular barcoded alpha/delta and beta/gamma adaptors was made. TCRdb called the reads again in MiXCR, with one record for every CDR3 protein. This table holds about 86,000 distinct CDR3 sequences, around an eighth found once. Sequences were obtained from a population of CD138-negative cells sorted from bone marrow. These receptor sequences come from a donor over 35 with multiple myeloma.

Many counts were recorded for this clonotype. CDR3 sequence (DNA): TGCAGCGTTGAACTGAGGGACACTGAAGCTTTCTTT. Its protein product is CSVELRDTEAFF. The gene calls are TRBV29-1 and TRBJ1-1; D is unclear. The germline V gene has CDR1 SQVTM and CDR2 ANQGSEA. Trimming stripped 2 bases from V and 3 bases from J, with 7 bases between. The length of the CDR3 is 12 residues.

The V call is TRBV7-2, the J call TRBJ2-5, with TRBD2 as a possible D gene (6 bases). The CDR3 is 15 residues long. Between the trimmed V and J ends, which lost 6 bases and 7 bases, there was a span of 21 bases. Germline lookup yields CDR1 SGHTA and CDR2 FQGNSA. The CDR3 DNA reads as TGTGCCAGCAGACCCGGGACGTATGCGGAGGGGACCCAGTACTTC. It encodes CASRPGTYAEGTQYF.

In its sample, this clonotype was seen many times. The rearrangement joins TRBV6-2 or TRBV6-3 to TRBJ2-7; D assignment may be TRBD1 or TRBD2 (7 bases each). The V gene lost 10 bases and the J gene lost 1 base, with 17 bases spanning the gap. CDR3 length: 14 amino acids. In germline, CDR1 is MNHEY, CDR2 SVGEGT. The CDR3 is CATYRGGSSYEQYF. CDR3 in DNA: TGTGCCACCTACAGGGGCGGGAGTTCCTACGAGCAGTACTTC.

This clonotype was recorded at least ten times. The chain employs TRBV12-3 or TRBV12-4 and TRBJ1-6, with TRBD1 as a possible D gene (6 bases). The CDR3 length is 12 residues. V lost 3 bases to trimming and J lost 9 bases, with 6 bases between them. CDR3 coding DNA: TGTGCCAGCAGTTTCAGGGGTTCACCCCTCCACTTT. Translated: CASSFRGSPLHF.

This clonotype has more than one count but fewer than ten. This rearrangement joins TRBV4-1 to TRBJ2-2; 8 positions agree with TRBD1. The CDR3 is 15 amino acids. Trimming took 1 base from V and 4 from J; bases not matched to a gene: 2. Germline V gene lookup returns CDR1 MGHRA and CDR2 YSYEKL. The DNA of the CDR3 is TGCGCCAGCAGCCAAGCGGACAGGGCCACCGGGGAGCTGTTTTTT. It yields the protein CASSQADRATGELFF.

This clonotype was picked up many times. The J gene is TRBJ2-2, the V gene TRBV29-1; D may correspond to TRBD1 or TRBD2 (5 bases each). Germline loops: CDR1 SQVTM, CDR2 ANQGSEA. CDR3 length: 12 amino acids. In nucleotides, the CDR3 is TGCGGGACCGAAAGTAACACCGGGGAGCTGTTTTTT. Protein sequence: CGTESNTGELFF.

Points on this clonotype: Given a much more abundant clone one base away, this may be a read error. This likely comes from a read error, as the CDR3 has no conserved phenylalanine or tryptophan at its end. Because the CDR3's place on the DNA is in doubt, the DNA is left out and the CDR3 is given as listed by TCRdb. This sequence joins TRBV21-1 and TRBJ2-7. TRBV21-1 is a pseudogene. The CDR3 is 12 residues long, counting both termini. CDR3 region: CASIQDPYEQYL.

This clonotype was observed many times. The chain combines TRBV9 with TRBJ2-5; TRBD2 matches at 9 bases. Losses at the gene ends were 3 bases for V and 4 bases for J; bases not matched to a gene: 7. The CDR3 has 15 residues. Per the germline V gene, CDR1 is SGDLS and CDR2 is YYNGEE. CDR3 coding DNA: TGTGCCAGCAGCGCAAACGCAGCGGGAGGAGAGACCCAGTACTTC. Its protein is CASSANAAGGETQYF.

This clonotype was recorded at least ten times. A much larger clonotype is one base distant, so this may be a read error. The chain carries TRBV7-9 and TRBJ2-1; weak D call: TRBD1 (5 bases). This CDR3 is built from 15 residues. Germline CDR1 is SEHNR and CDR2 is FQNEAQ (reference sequence). The CDR3 here is CASSLGQGSYNEQLF. The CDR3 nucleotides are TGTGCCAGCAGCTTAGGTCAGGGCTCCTACAATGAGCAGCTCTTC.

In its sample, this clonotype was seen a few times. A much larger clonotype is one base distant, so this may be a read error. The chain combines TRBV20-1 with TRBJ1-1; D is possibly TRBD1 (5 bases). The CDR3 consists of 15 residues. Germline loops: CDR1 DFQATT, CDR2 SNEGSKA (reference sequence). CDR3 nucleotides: TGCAGTGCTACAGGGCTATTTGGGTTGAACACTAAAGCTTTCTTT. This gives the protein CSATGLFGLNTKAFF.

This clonotype was picked up many times. The chain is built from TRBV10-3 and TRBJ2-1; 8 bases are shared with TRBD2. V dropped 8 bases and J dropped 6; count of bases not matched to a gene: 12. This CDR3 is 15 amino acids long. Germline CDR1 and CDR2: ENHRY and SYGVKD. Here the CDR3 reads CAIRAGTSGGNEQFF. The CDR3, as DNA: TGTGCCATCCGGGCCGGGACTAGTGGGGGCAATGAGCAGTTCTTC.

J is TRBJ2-7 and V is TRBV4-2; 11 nucleotides line up with TRBD2. The CDR3 runs to 15 residues. V gave up 0 bases and J gave up 2 bases; unmatched junction bases: 0. Per germline, CDR1 LGHNA and CDR2 YNFKEQ. CDR3 amino acids: CASSQELAGAYEQYF. The CDR3 DNA reads as TGTGCCAGCAGCCAAGAACTAGCGGGAGCCTACGAGCAGTACTTC.

A note on this clonotype: The conserved phenylalanine or tryptophan normally closing the CDR3 is absent here, so this likely arose from a read error. The V call is TRBV7-9, the J call TRBJ2-1, with 10 bases matching TRBD1. Germline V lookup: CDR1 SEHNR, CDR2 FQNEAQ (reference sequence). CDR3 length equals 16 residues. The CDR3 DNA is TGTACCAGCAGCTTAGCCCTGGGACAGGGGAACAATGAGCAGTTCTCC. As protein: CTSSLALGQGNNEQFS.

This clonotype was seen at least ten times. J is TRBJ1-1 and V is TRBV6-6, with 7 positions matching TRBD1. Germline values: CDR1 MNHNY, CDR2 SVGAGI (reference sequence). With V trimmed by 2 bases and J by 1 base, 7 bases remained unmatched. CDR3 length: 16 amino acids. The CDR3 DNA follows: TGTGCCAGCAGTTACCCACAGGGGCTGCCGAACACTGAAGCTTTCTTT. Its translation is CASSYPQGLPNTEAFF.

This clonotype was detected ten times or more. The chain is built from TRBV4-1 and TRBJ2-4; 12 bases match TRBD2. CDR3 length equals 18 residues. The germline V gene encodes CDR1 MGHRA and CDR2 YSYEKL. The ends lost 1 base at V and 6 bases at J; junction bases unmatched: 10. Here the CDR3 DNA reads TGCGCCAGCAGCCAAGCGGGGGCTAGCGGGAGGGGTTTAAACATTCAGTACTTC. Translation: CASSQAGASGRGLNIQYF.

This clonotype was seen many times. The rearrangement joins TRBV5-1 to TRBJ2-1; the D call may be TRBD1 or TRBD2 (5 bases each). V gave up 4 bases and J gave up 7 bases, with 15 bases separating them. The CDR3 spans 14 residues. Germline V lookup: CDR1 SGHRS, CDR2 YFSETQ. In DNA, the CDR3 is TGCGCCAGCAGCCCCGGTACTGAGGGGAATGAGCAGTTCTTC. Its translation is CASSPGTEGNEQFF.

The sample holds many counts of this clonotype. V gene TRBV7-8 combines with J gene TRBJ1-1, with 7 nucleotides matching TRBD1. The V gene end was trimmed by 5 bases and the J gene end by 4 bases; junction bases not matched to a gene: 10. Germline lookup yields CDR1 SGHVS and CDR2 FQNEAQ. The CDR3 totals 15 residues. The chain's CDR3 is CASSPRQGFGTEAFF. Written as DNA, the CDR3 is TGTGCCAGCAGCCCCCGACAGGGTTTCGGCACTGAAGCTTTCTTT.